This TCR beta chain appears in the sequencing data of a study of T cell repertoires in cytomegalovirus infection. The overall study: Recently identified HLA-C-restricted and well-studied HLA-B-restricted CMV epitopes were used. The public TCR beta signatures pointed to both CMV infection and matching HLA type. Study results and limitations: CMV carriers having the relevant HLA were flagged by cumulative public TCR beta family frequency.

CDR1 and CDR2 (germline): MGHRA, YSYEKL. The CDR3 covers 18 residues. Trimming pared 0 bases from V and 6 bases from J, leaving 20 bases between. This clonotype has just a few counts. Its matching antigen is unknown. Each CDR3 protein is one row after TCRdb ran MiXCR on the reads. The data show 310,000 or so distinct CDR3 sequences, with 25% seen just once and 13% held by the top ten. The TCR originated in a human donor in good health (CMV status not recorded). Some clones in this sample may be carry-over from other donors' samples. V and J are TRBV4-1 and TRBJ2-2; no definite D call. The sample here was cultured PBMCs, taken from culture after CMV antigen stimulation. The CDR3 region is CASSQDSVANWMAGELFF. Written as DNA, the CDR3 is TGCGCCAGCAGCCAAGATAGTGTGGCTAATTGGATGGCCGGGGAGCTGTTTTTT.